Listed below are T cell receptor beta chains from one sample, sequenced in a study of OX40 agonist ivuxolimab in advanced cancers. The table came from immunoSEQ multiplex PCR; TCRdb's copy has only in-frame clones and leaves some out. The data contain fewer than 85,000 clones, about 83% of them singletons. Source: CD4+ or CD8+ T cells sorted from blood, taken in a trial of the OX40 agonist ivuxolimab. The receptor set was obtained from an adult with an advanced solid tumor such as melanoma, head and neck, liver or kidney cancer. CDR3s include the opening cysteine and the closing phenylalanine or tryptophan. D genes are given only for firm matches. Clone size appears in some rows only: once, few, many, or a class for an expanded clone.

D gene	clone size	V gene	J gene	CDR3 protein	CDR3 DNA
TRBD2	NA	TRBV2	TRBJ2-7	CASATSGAPSYEQYF	TGTGCCAGCGCCACTAGCGGGGCGCCTTCCTACGAGCAGTACTTC
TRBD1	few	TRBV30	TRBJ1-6	CASWTGYDSPLHF	TGTGCCTCTTGGACAGGGTATGATTCACCCCTCCACTTT
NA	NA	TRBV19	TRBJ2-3	CASSIGGRADTQYF	TGTGCCAGTAGTATTGGGGGTAGGGCAGATACGCAGTATTTT
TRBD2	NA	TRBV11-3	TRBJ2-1	CASSLVGREGWRDEQFF	TGTGCCAGCAGCTTAGTTGGGCGGGAGGGCTGGCGGGATGAGCAGTTCTTC
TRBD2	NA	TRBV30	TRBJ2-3	CAWELAGTDTQYF	TGTGCCTGGGAACTAGCGGGGACAGATACGCAGTATTTT
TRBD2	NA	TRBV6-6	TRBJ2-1	CASSYMGGEQFF	TGTGCCAGCAGTTACATGGGAGGGGAGCAGTTCTTC
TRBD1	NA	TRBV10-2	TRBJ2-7	CASTAGTGATYEQYF	TGCGCCAGCACAGCCGGGACAGGGGCTACCTACGAGCAGTACTTC
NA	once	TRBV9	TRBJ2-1	CASSARGRGNEQFF	TGTGCCAGCAGCGCCCGAGGTAGGGGCAATGAGCAGTTCTTC
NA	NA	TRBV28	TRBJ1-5	CASRGATSNQPQHF	TGTGCCAGCAGAGGGGCTACTAGCAATCAGCCCCAGCATTTT
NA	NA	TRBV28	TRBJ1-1	CASSYGTRGTEAFF	TGTGCCAGCAGTTACGGGACCAGGGGCACTGAAGCTTTCTTT
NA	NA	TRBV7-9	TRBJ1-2	CASSLGRWYGYTF	TGTGCCAGCAGCTTAGGCAGGTGGTATGGCTACACCTTC
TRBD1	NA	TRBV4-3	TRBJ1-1	CASSQIGGQGGTEAFF	TGCGCCAGCAGCCAGATAGGGGGACAGGGTGGCACTGAAGCTTTCTTT
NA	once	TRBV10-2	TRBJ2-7	CASRDGSYEQYF	TGCGCCAGCCGGGACGGCTCCTACGAGCAGTACTTC
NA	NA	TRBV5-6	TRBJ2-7	CASISQGQFSSYEQYF	TGTGCCAGCATTTCCCAAGGGCAGTTCTCTTCCTACGAGCAGTACTTC
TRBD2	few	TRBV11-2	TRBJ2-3	CASSRGGTQYF	TGTGCCAGCAGCCGGGGGGGTACGCAGTATTTT
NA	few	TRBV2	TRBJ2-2	CASSAVSKNTGELFF	TGTGCCAGCAGTGCCGTCAGTAAAAACACCGGGGAGCTGTTTTTT
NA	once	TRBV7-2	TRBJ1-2	CASSRGTNDGYTF	TGTGCCAGCAGCCGGGGGACAAACGATGGCTACACCTTC
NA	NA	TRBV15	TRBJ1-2	CATSGRQVNYGYTF	TGTGCCACCAGCGGAAGACAGGTCAACTATGGCTACACCTTC
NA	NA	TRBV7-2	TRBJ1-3	CASSLGAAGNTIYF	TGTGCCAGCAGCTTAGGGGCCGCTGGAAACACCATATATTTT
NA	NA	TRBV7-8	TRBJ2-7	CASSLVRMYEQYF	TGTGCCAGCAGCTTAGTTAGGATGTACGAGCAGTACTTC
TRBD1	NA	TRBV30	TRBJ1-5	CAWSGDSGGPQHF	TGTGCCTGGAGTGGGGACAGCGGAGGGCCCCAGCATTTT
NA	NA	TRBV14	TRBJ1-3	CASSRQKERGNTIYF	TGTGCCAGCAGCCGTCAAAAAGAGAGGGGAAACACCATATATTTT
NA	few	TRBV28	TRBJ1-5	CASSLQGYNQPQHF	TGTGCCAGCAGTTTACAGGGGTACAATCAGCCCCAGCATTTT
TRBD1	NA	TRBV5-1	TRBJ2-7	CASSPDRGYEQYF	TGCGCCAGCAGCCCCGACAGGGGATACGAGCAGTACTTC
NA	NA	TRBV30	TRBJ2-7	CAWELHSYEQYF	TGTGCCTGGGAACTACACTCCTACGAGCAGTACTTC
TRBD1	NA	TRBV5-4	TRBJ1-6	CASSEQGLYNSPLHF	TGTGCCAGCAGCGAACAGGGGCTTTATAATTCACCCCTCCACTTT
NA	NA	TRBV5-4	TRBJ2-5	CASSLKSMKETQYF	TGTGCCAGCAGCTTGAAGAGTATGAAAGAGACCCAGTACTTC
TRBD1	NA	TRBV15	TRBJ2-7	CATSGRTGPYEQYF	TGTGCCACCAGCGGCCGGACAGGGCCCTACGAGCAGTACTTC
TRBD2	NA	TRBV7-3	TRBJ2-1	CASSLPGRAHNEQFF	TGTGCCAGCAGCTTACCCGGGAGGGCCCACAATGAGCAGTTCTTC
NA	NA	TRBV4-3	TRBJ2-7	CASSRGRAGSKYEQYF	TGCGCCAGCAGCCGAGGGCGGGCGGGTAGTAAATACGAGCAGTACTTC
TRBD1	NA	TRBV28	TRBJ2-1	CASSWDGTGVVNEQFF	TGTGCCAGCAGTTGGGACGGGACAGGGGTTGTAAATGAGCAGTTCTTC
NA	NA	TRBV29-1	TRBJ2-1	CSVDMGTRNNEQFF	TGCAGCGTTGATATGGGGACCCGAAACAATGAGCAGTTCTTC
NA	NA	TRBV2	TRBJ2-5	CASSEGRRETQYF	TGTGCCAGCAGTGAAGGAAGACGGGAGACCCAGTACTTC
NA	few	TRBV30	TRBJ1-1	CAWSVPGLSTEAFF	TGTGCCTGGAGTGTACCGGGGTTGAGCACTGAAGCTTTCTTT
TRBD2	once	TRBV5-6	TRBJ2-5	CASSIPAGGRETQYF	TGTGCCAGCAGCATACCAGCGGGGGGAAGAGAGACCCAGTACTTC
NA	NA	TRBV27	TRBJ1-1	CASNYRSPMNTEAFF	TGTGCCAGCAATTACAGGTCTCCCATGAACACTGAAGCTTTCTTT
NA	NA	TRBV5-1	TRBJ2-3	CASSLSQGGDTQYF	TGCGCCAGCAGCTTGAGCCAGGGAGGAGATACGCAGTATTTT
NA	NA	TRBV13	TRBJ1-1	CASSFAGRMNTEAFF	TGTGCCAGCAGCTTCGCCGGTAGAATGAACACTGAAGCTTTCTTT
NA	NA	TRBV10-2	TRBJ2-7	CASSDRGLSSYEQYF	TGCGCCAGCAGTGATCGGGGCCTTAGCTCCTACGAGCAGTACTTC
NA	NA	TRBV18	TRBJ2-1	CASSPFNRAISYNEQFF	TGTGCCAGCTCACCATTTAACAGGGCAATCTCCTACAATGAGCAGTTCTTC
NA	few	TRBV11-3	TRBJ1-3	CASSRDRNSGNTIYF	TGTGCCAGCAGCCGGGACCGTAATTCTGGAAACACCATATATTTT
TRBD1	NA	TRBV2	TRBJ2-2	CASSEGQGSTGELFF	TGTGCCAGCAGTGAGGGACAGGGAAGCACCGGGGAGCTGTTTTTT
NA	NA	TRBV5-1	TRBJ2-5	CASSFQGNQETQYF	TGCGCCAGCAGCTTCCAGGGAAACCAAGAGACCCAGTACTTC
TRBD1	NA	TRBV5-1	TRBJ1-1	CASSTGQPNTEAFF	TGCGCCAGCAGCACGGGACAGCCGAACACTGAAGCTTTCTTT
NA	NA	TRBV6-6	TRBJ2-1	CASSYYGTSSYNEQFF	TGTGCCAGCAGTTACTACGGGACTTCATCCTACAATGAGCAGTTCTTC
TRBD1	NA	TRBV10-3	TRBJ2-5	CAISEPGQGTETQYF	TGTGCCATCAGTGAGCCCGGACAGGGGACAGAGACCCAGTACTTC
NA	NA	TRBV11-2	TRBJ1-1	CASSLAGSRFTEAFF	TGTGCCAGCAGCTTAGCAGGGTCTAGATTTACTGAAGCTTTCTTT
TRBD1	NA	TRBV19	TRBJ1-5	CASSMRQGPLSDSNQPQHF	TGTGCCAGTAGTATGAGACAGGGACCCCTAAGTGATAGCAATCAGCCCCAGCATTTT
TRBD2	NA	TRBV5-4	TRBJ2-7	CASSLAASGRGEQYF	TGTGCCAGCAGCTTGGCAGCTAGCGGGAGGGGCGAGCAGTACTTC
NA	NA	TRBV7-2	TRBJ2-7	CASSSLGGGFVEQYF	TGTGCCAGCAGCTCCTTAGGAGGAGGTTTCGTGGAGCAGTACTTC
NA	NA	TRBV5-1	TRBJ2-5	CASSFVGAGQETQYF	TGCGCCAGCAGCTTTGTGGGGGCAGGGCAAGAGACCCAGTACTTC
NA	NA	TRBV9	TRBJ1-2	CASSVDGGPPVSYTF	TGTGCCAGCAGCGTAGATGGGGGTCCCCCGGTGAGCTACACCTTC
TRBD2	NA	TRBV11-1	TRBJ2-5	CASSSGLAGGRETQYF	TGTGCCAGCAGCTCAGGACTAGCGGGGGGGCGAGAGACCCAGTACTTC
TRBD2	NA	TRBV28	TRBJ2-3	CASSPTGAGFTDTQYF	TGTGCCAGCAGTCCCACCGGAGCGGGATTCACAGATACGCAGTATTTT